This section outlines one TCR beta chain sequence together with its context. No antigen is known for it. At one end the junction does not follow the germline gene, possibly because of a read error. This sample also contains other DNA sequences that code for the same CDR3. This CDR3 comprises 15 residues. Per germline, CDR1 SGDLS and CDR2 YYNGEE. This record belongs to a study of radiotherapy plus CTLA-4 blockade in lung cancer. Chemo-refractory metastatic non-small-cell lung cancer patients received focal radiation with ipilimumab CTLA-4 blockade. Study results and limitations: Early blood T cell clone changes and increased post-radiation serum interferon-beta were reportedly the strongest response predictors. In blood, TCR clones derived from the tumor expanded after radiotherapy plus ipilimumab.

Using immunoSEQ multiplex PCR, the repertoire was profiled, and TCRdb retains in-frame clones only, with some absent. The table includes roughly 71,000 clones, about 80% detected once. Sequenced here: peripheral blood, sampled from a patient treated with radiotherapy plus ipilimumab. This chain uses TRBV9 with TRBJ1-1, with a possible D match to TRBD1 (6 bases). This receptor was obtained from a human donor with non-small cell lung cancer who had a complete response to radiotherapy plus ipilimumab. CDR3 coding DNA: TGTGCCAGCAGCGTTTGGACAGAATCGAACACTGAGGCTTTCTTT. Protein product: CASSVWTESNTEAFF.